This T cell receptor beta chain was recorded in a study of blood T cells in healthy people across ages. The study's findings and limits: In older individuals, TCR beta diversity per million T cells was lower, falling roughly linearly with age. Diversity of TCR beta correlated strongly with naive T cell percentage.

Next came a second PCR, run for about 6 to 12 cycles, which used a sample-barcoded 5' primer along with a J-beta primer mix. MiXCR, applied by TCRdb to the 5' RACE reads, yields one record per CDR3 protein. The sample records approximately 580,000 distinct CDR3 sequences, around 24% being singletons. This clonotype was seen only a few times. What it recognizes is unknown. Germline loops: CDR1 PRHDT, CDR2 FYEKMQ (reference sequence). The V gene end was trimmed by 4 bases and the J gene end by 11 bases; junction bases not matched to a gene: 19. The CDR3 covers 16 residues. These records were also assigned to another study, of T cells of mothers and their children.

This TCR was recovered from a boy aged 5-17 years in good health. Sequencing used blood. The V call is TRBV13, the J call TRBJ2-5; 7 bases map to TRBD2. The CDR3 is CASSSGGGPLRREQYF. The CDR3 DNA sequence: TGTGCCAGCAGCTCTGGGGGGGGACCCCTAAGGCGGGAGCAGTACTTC.